Listed below are T cell receptor beta chains from one sample, sequenced in a study of a mutant IDH1 vaccine in newly diagnosed glioma. Method: immunoSEQ multiplex PCR; TCRdb's copy keeps in-frame clones and lacks some. The sample consists of roughly 11,000 clones, around 87% of them appearing once. Their cognate antigens are unknown. Sequencing used PBMCs, obtained from a glioma patient whose treatment included an IDH1 peptide vaccine. The receptors shown here come from a woman aged 40 to 50 with glioma. Some clones in this sample may be carry-over from other donors' samples. The CDR3 runs from the conserved cysteine through the conserved F or W. The D gene is left open where the match is weak. Clone size is given for some rows only: seen once, a few or many times, or a class if the clone is expanded.

V gene	clone size	D gene	CDR3 length	J gene	CDR3 DNA	CDR3 protein
TRBV30	NA	TRBD1	15	TRBJ1-6	TGTGCCTGCGATTCTGGACAGGCATCTAATTCACCCCTCCACTTT	CACDSGQASNSPLHF
TRBV29-1	NA	TRBD1	13	TRBJ1-2	TGCAGCGTTGACCGGGACAGCAACTATGGCTACACCTTC	CSVDRDSNYGYTF
TRBV19	NA	NA	14	TRBJ1-5	TGTGCCAGTAGTATCCGGGACAGCAATCAGCCCCAGCATTTT	CASSIRDSNQPQHF
TRBV7-9	NA	NA	19	TRBJ2-3	TGTGCCAGCAGCTTACTACGAGGAGGCCGGCGGGGTCTCACAGATACGCAGTATTTT	CASSLLRGGRRGLTDTQYF
TRBV7-9	NA	NA	17	TRBJ2-3	TGTGCCAGCAGCTTATCCCCAGGGATTTTTAGCGCAGATACGCAGTATTTT	CASSLSPGIFSADTQYF
TRBV4-1	NA	NA	17	TRBJ2-6	TGCGCCAGCAGCCAAGAGGGCAGGGCGAATGGGGCCAACGTCCTGACTTTC	CASSQEGRANGANVLTF
TRBV6-1	once	TRBD1	16	TRBJ2-7	TGTGCCAGCAGTGAGCTACCGGGACAGGGGGCAGTCGAGCAGTACTTC	CASSELPGQGAVEQYF
TRBV15	NA	TRBD1	18	TRBJ2-4	TGTGCCACCAGCAGAGGGGACAGGGGACTGCTAGCCAAAAACATTCAGTACTTC	CATSRGDRGLLAKNIQYF
TRBV6-1	NA	TRBD1	17	TRBJ1-3	TGTGCCAGCAGTGTTAGGACAGGGGGGTACTCTGGAAACACCATATATTTT	CASSVRTGGYSGNTIYF
TRBV30	NA	NA	13	TRBJ1-1	TGTGCCTGGAGGACCGGACCTGGGACTGAAGCTTTCTTT	CAWRTGPGTEAFF
TRBV18	NA	TRBD1	16	TRBJ2-7	TGTGCCAGCTCATCCGGGCCGGGGACAGGGGCCTACGAGCAGTACTTC	CASSSGPGTGAYEQYF
TRBV6-1	NA	NA	16	TRBJ2-7	TGTGCCAGCAGTGGTGGGCCGGGGTCGGTCTCCTACGAGCAGTACTTC	CASSGGPGSVSYEQYF
TRBV6-1	NA	NA	15	TRBJ2-3	TGTGCCAGCAGTGAAGGTCCAATAGGGACAGATACGCAGTATTTT	CASSEGPIGTDTQYF
TRBV19	NA	NA	15	TRBJ1-5	TGTGCCAGTACCCCCGTAGGTATTAGCAATCAGCCCCAGCATTTT	CASTPVGISNQPQHF
TRBV2	NA	NA	14	TRBJ1-1	TGTGCCAGCAGTGCCCTGGAAGCTGACACTGAAGCTTTCTTT	CASSALEADTEAFF
TRBV2	NA	NA	13	TRBJ2-7	TGTGCCAGCAGCATAACCTACTCCTACGAGCAGTACTTC	CASSITYSYEQYF
TRBV21-1	NA	NA	15	TRBJ2-7	TGTGCCAGCGGGACCCAGGCCCTCAGGTCCTACGAGCAGTACTTC	CASGTQALRSYEQYF
TRBV5-1	NA	NA	15	TRBJ2-2	TGCGCCAGCAGCTTATCCGGGGCCCCCACCGGGGAGCTGTTTTTT	CASSLSGAPTGELFF
TRBV29-1	NA	NA	15	TRBJ1-1	TGCAGCGTTGAAGTCCCCATCCTCGTGAACACTGAAGCTTTCTTT	CSVEVPILVNTEAFF
TRBV7-9	NA	TRBD1	16	TRBJ1-2	TGTGCCAGCAGCTTAACCAATCAAGGGACAGCCTATGGCTACACCTTC	CASSLTNQGTAYGYTF
TRBV7-9	NA	NA	13	TRBJ2-5	TGTGCCAGCAGCACCTCGAGTCAAGAGACCCAGTACTTC	CASSTSSQETQYF
TRBV18	NA	TRBD1	17	TRBJ1-4	TGTGCCAGCTCGCGGAACGCTCCGGGACAGGGAGGCGAAAAACTGTTTTTT	CASSRNAPGQGGEKLFF
TRBV10-2	NA	NA	11	TRBJ2-7	TGCGCCAGCTCGCGGGCCTACGAGCAGTACTTC	CASSRAYEQYF
TRBV4-1	NA	NA	18	TRBJ1-6	TGCGCCAGCAGCCAAGGTCCTTTCCGGACAGTGTATAATTCACCCCTCCACTTT	CASSQGPFRTVYNSPLHF
TRBV11-2	NA	TRBD2	15	TRBJ2-2	TGTGCCAGCAGCTTGGGACTAGCAGACACCGGGGAGCTGTTTTTT	CASSLGLADTGELFF
TRBV4-2	NA	NA	15	TRBJ2-5	TGTGCCAGCAGCCAATTTGGACAGCGAGAAGAGACCCAGTACTTC	CASSQFGQREETQYF
TRBV5-1	NA	NA	15	TRBJ1-3	TGCGCCAGCAGCTTGGGGGGGCAGGTTGGAAACACCATATATTTT	CASSLGGQVGNTIYF
TRBV7-8	once	TRBD1	14	TRBJ2-1	TGTGCCAGCAGCTTAAGTATGGACAGGGATGAGCAGTTCTTC	CASSLSMDRDEQFF
TRBV6-1	once	NA	15	TRBJ2-3	TGTGCCAGCACCCGCACAGGCTCTCGCACAGATACGCAGTATTTT	CASTRTGSRTDTQYF
TRBV15	NA	TRBD2	17	TRBJ2-7	TGTGCCACCCCCGGGAAACTAGCGGGATTGTTCCCCTACGAGCAGTACTTC	CATPGKLAGLFPYEQYF
TRBV28	NA	NA	11	TRBJ2-7	TGTGCCAGTAGTGCGGGGCACGAGCAGTACTTC	CASSAGHEQYF
TRBV5-5	NA	TRBD2	15	TRBJ2-3	TGTGCCAGCAGCTGGGCTAGCGGGGGGTCGGATACGCAGTATTTT	CASSWASGGSDTQYF
TRBV2	NA	NA	16	TRBJ2-1	TGTGCCAGCCTTAGGACGGCACCCAACTCCTACAATGAGCAGTTCTTC	CASLRTAPNSYNEQFF
TRBV4-1	few	NA	13	TRBJ1-2	TGCGCCAGCAGCCAAAGCCCCCCGGGTGGCTACACCTTC	CASSQSPPGGYTF
TRBV30	NA	TRBD1	18	TRBJ1-5	TGTGCCTGGAGTGTATTTCAGGGACAGGGTATGAGCAATCAGCCCCAGCATTTT	CAWSVFQGQGMSNQPQHF
TRBV11-1	NA	NA	16	TRBJ1-3	TGTGCCAGCAGCACTCCGACAGGCCACTCTGGAAACACCATATATTTT	CASSTPTGHSGNTIYF
TRBV5-4	once	NA	15	TRBJ2-1	TGTGCCAGCACCTTGCGGAGCGGCCTTCTGAATGAGCAGTTCTTC	CASTLRSGLLNEQFF
TRBV6-5	NA	NA	15	TRBJ2-7	TGTGCCAGCAGCCCGACGAACAGGGAAACCTACGAGCAGTACTTC	CASSPTNRETYEQYF
TRBV19	NA	NA	13	TRBJ2-7	TGTGCCAGTACTGTAAGGGCGGCCTACGAGCAGTACTTC	CASTVRAAYEQYF
TRBV5-1	NA	NA	14	TRBJ2-3	TGCGCCAGCAGGGTCGGGAGAGGCACAGATACGCAGTATTTT	CASRVGRGTDTQYF
TRBV28	NA	TRBD1	16	TRBJ2-7	TGTGCCAGCAGTTCCCCCGGGACAGGGTTAGGCTACGAGCAGTACTTC	CASSSPGTGLGYEQYF
TRBV5-1	NA	TRBD2	16	TRBJ2-7	TGCGCCAGCAGCTTGAGGTCGGGGGGAAGGACCTACGAGCAGTACTTC	CASSLRSGGRTYEQYF
TRBV10-1	NA	NA	16	TRBJ2-2	TGCGCCAGCAGTGAGTCGAAGACCTATGGAACCGGGGAGCTGTTTTTT	CASSESKTYGTGELFF
TRBV5-6	NA	TRBD1	15	TRBJ1-2	TGTGCCAGCAAGACCCAGGGGGCCCCTAACTATGGCTACACCTTC	CASKTQGAPNYGYTF
TRBV5-6	NA	TRBD1	16	TRBJ1-3	TGTGCCAGCAGCTTGAAAGGGACAGGGGAGAGAAACACCATATATTTT	CASSLKGTGERNTIYF
TRBV6-6	NA	TRBD1	14	TRBJ2-7	TGTGCCAGCCTAGCCGGGACAGGGACCTACGAGCAGTACTTC	CASLAGTGTYEQYF
TRBV11-2	NA	NA	13	TRBJ2-3	TGTGCCAGCAGCTTAGGATCGACAGATACGCAGTATTTT	CASSLGSTDTQYF
TRBV19	NA	TRBD2	16	TRBJ2-5	TGTGCCAGTAGTAAGGGGCTAGCGGGTTCCACGAGGACCCAGTACTTC	CASSKGLAGSTRTQYF
TRBV2	NA	TRBD2	15	TRBJ2-1	TGTGCCAGCAGCGGGAGCGGGAGGGCCTACAATGAGCAGTTCTTC	CASSGSGRAYNEQFF